These 17 T cell receptor beta chains were sequenced from one sample in a study of blood T cell repertoires in COVID-19. Using immunoSEQ multiplex PCR, the repertoire was profiled, and TCRdb retains in-frame clones only, with some absent. This repertoire shows around 20,000 clones, roughly nine tenths found once; its top ten account for approximately 11%. The sample was peripheral blood. Every receptor here comes from a human donor in a cohort sampled during active COVID-19.

The chain links TRBV10-3 to TRBJ2-1; 10 nucleotides agree with TRBD2. After removal of 7 bases from V and 0 bases from J, the junction contained 21 bases not matched to a gene. The germline V gene has CDR1 ENHRY and CDR2 SYGVKD. This CDR3 spans 21 amino acids. DNA of the CDR3: TGTGCCATCAAGGGAACAGGGGATGGAGCGGGAGGGCCGAGCTCCTACAATGAGCAGTTCTTC. Protein: CAIKGTGDGAGGPSSYNEQFF.

This clone was recorded only once. The chain uses TRBV30 and TRBJ2-3, with D perhaps matching TRBD2 (5 bases). Per the germline V gene, CDR1 is GTSNPN and CDR2 is SVGIG (reference sequence). V lost 5 bases, J lost 5 bases, and 11 bases lay in between. This CDR3 contains 12 residues. The CDR3, as DNA: TGTGCCTGGGGCTTACGGGGAGATACGCAGTATTTT. Its protein is CAWGLRGDTQYF.

The chain is built from TRBV11-2 and TRBJ2-5, with 9 bases lining up with TRBD2. The CDR3 is made up of 15 amino acids. V shed 1 base and J 4 bases; nucleotides not matched to a gene: 4. Germline assignment: CDR1 SGHAT and CDR2 FQNNGV. This CDR3 reads CASSLGQLAGETQYF. CDR3 in DNA: TGTGCCAGCAGCTTAGGCCAACTAGCGGGAGAGACCCAGTACTTC.

For the CDR3, the DNA is TGTGCCAGCACAGGGGCCCGGAGCTCCTACGAGCAGTACTTC. Its translation is CASTGARSSYEQYF. V usage is TRBV11-2 and J usage is TRBJ2-7, with D perhaps matching TRBD1 (6 bases). The germline V gene encodes CDR1 SGHAT and CDR2 FQNNGV. The CDR3 covers 14 residues. Trimming pared 7 bases from V and 0 bases from J, leaving 13 bases between. Full variable domain (remainder filled in from reference TRBV11-2 and TRBJ2-7): EAGVAQSPRYKIIEKRQSVAFWCNPISGHATLYWYQQILGQGPKLLIQFQNNGVVDDSQLPKDRFSAERLKGVDSTLKIQPAKLEDSAVYLCASTGARSSYEQYFGPGTRLTVT.

The chain combines TRBV7-8 with TRBJ2-3, with D hard to call. This CDR3 has 18 residues. The ends were cut back, 1 base at V and 8 bases at J, with 25 bases in the middle. Germline-derived CDR1 and CDR2 are SGHVS and FQNEAQ. CDR3 bases: TGTGCCAGCAGCTTAGGCTGGTCCCGCAAAAAAGCCCCTTCTACGCAGTATTTT. This codes for CASSLGWSRKKAPSTQYF.

V and J are TRBV7-3 and TRBJ2-3; a weak D match, TRBD2 (6 bases). With 5 bases removed from V and 1 base from J, the gap between germline ends came to 13 bases. Germline CDR1 and CDR2: SGHTA and FQGTGA. The CDR3 is 15 amino acids. The CDR3 DNA reads TGTGCCAGCAGCCCTTTGGCTAGCGGCACAGATACGCAGTATTTT. Translated, it gives CASSPLASGTDTQYF.

The rearrangement uses TRBV6-2 or TRBV6-3 and TRBJ2-7; D unresolved. This CDR3 contains 13 residues. The V gene lost 5 bases and the J gene lost 3 bases, with 11 bases spanning the gap. The germline V gene has CDR1 MNHEY and CDR2 SVGEGT. The CDR3 sequence: CASSRGSSYEQYF. CDR3 DNA sequence: TGTGCCAGCAGTCGAGGCAGCAGCTACGAGCAGTACTTC.

The chain couples TRBV4-1 to TRBJ2-2; D unresolved. Trimming left V 5 bases short and J 8 bases short, with 12 bases between. Germline V gene sequence: CDR1 MGHRA, CDR2 YSYEKL. This CDR3 is 13 amino acids long. This CDR3 is CASSAHPRGELFF. In DNA form, the CDR3 reads TGCGCCAGCAGCGCCCATCCGAGAGGGGAGCTGTTTTTT.

The V and J genes are TRBV10-3 and TRBJ2-7, with a possible D match to TRBD2 (6 bases). CDR3 length equals 15 residues. Trimming shortened V by 5 bases and J by 0 bases, and 14 bases separated the two germline ends. The germline gives CDR1 ENHRY, CDR2 SYGVKD. DNA for the CDR3: TGTGCCATCAGTCCAGTAGTCGGGAGCTCCTACGAGCAGTACTTC. Encoded protein: CAISPVVGSSYEQYF.

V and J are TRBV5-5 and TRBJ2-5, with D tentatively TRBD1 (6 bases). The closer fit of TRBJ2-7 to the DNA end suggests the J call may be wrong. The germline V gene has CDR1 SGHKS and CDR2 YYEKEE (reference sequence). The CDR3 consists of 14 residues. CDR3 in DNA: TGTGCCAGCAGCTTACAGGGCGCCCCCTACGAGCAGTACTTC. The encoded protein is CASSLQGAPYEQYF.

This sequence joins TRBV6-5 and TRBJ2-3; D may be TRBD2 (5 bases). The V end lost 8 bases, the J end lost 1 base, and 13 bases lay between the germline ends. The germline gives CDR1 MNHEY, CDR2 SVGAGI. The CDR3 contains 14 residues. CDR3 region: CASQAGPGTDTQYF. The DNA for the CDR3 is TGTGCCAGCCAGGCGGGTCCGGGCACAGATACGCAGTATTTT.

This clone has only a few counts. V gene TRBV7-9 combines with J gene TRBJ1-2; 8 bases are a match to TRBD1. This CDR3 is built from 15 residues. Germline CDR1 SEHNR, CDR2 FQNEAQ (reference sequence). V shed 2 bases, J shed 2 bases, and the junction held 4 bases outside the gene matches. CDR3 coding DNA: TGTGCCAGCAGCTTACCGGGACAGGAGAACTATGGCTACACCTTC. As protein: CASSLPGQENYGYTF.

The V gene is TRBV7-9, the J gene TRBJ1-5; no clear D gene. The germline gives CDR1 SEHNR, CDR2 FQNEAQ (reference sequence). Between the trimmed V and J ends, which lost 5 bases and 5 bases, there was a span of 10 bases. The length of the CDR3 is 13 residues. Written as DNA, the CDR3 is TGTGCCAGCAGCCCTCGCGGGGATCAGCCCCAGCATTTT. This encodes CASSPRGDQPQHF.

The genes are TRBV7-2 and TRBJ1-2; 10 bases are shared with TRBD1. The ends lost 1 base at V and 6 bases at J; junction bases unmatched: 5. Germline CDR1 reads SGHTA; CDR2 reads FQGNSA. CDR3 length equals 15 residues. For the CDR3, the DNA is TGTGCCAGCAGCTTAGAACGGACAGGGGGGAATGGCTACACCTTC. Protein sequence: CASSLERTGGNGYTF.

The chain uses TRBV28 and TRBJ2-7; TRBD1 aligns across 10 bases. V shed 4 bases, J shed 3 bases, and the junction held 12 bases outside the gene matches. The CDR3 spans 17 residues. In germline, CDR1 is MDHEN, CDR2 SYDVKM. The CDR3 is CASSYGDRGLKGYEQYF. CDR3 bases: TGTGCCAGCAGTTACGGGGACAGGGGCCTTAAGGGCTACGAGCAGTACTTC. The whole variable domain, filled in from reference TRBV28 and TRBJ2-7, reads DVKVTQSSRYLVKRTGEKVFLECVQDMDHENMFWYRQDPGLGLRLIYFSYDVKMKEKGDIPEGYSVSREKKERFSLILESASTNQTSMYLCASSYGDRGLKGYEQYFGPGTRLTVT.

The V call is TRBV19, the J call TRBJ2-2, with a possible D match to TRBD2 (5 bases). The CDR3 covers 9 residues. Germline V gives CDR1 LNHDA, CDR2 SQIVND (reference sequence). V lost 4 bases and J 15 bases, leaving 6 bases between the germline ends. The CDR3 here is CASSRRVFF. The CDR3 nucleotides read TGTGCCAGTAGTAGGCGGGTGTTTTTT.

V and J are TRBV11-2 and TRBJ2-7, with D perhaps matching TRBD2 (6 bases). V was trimmed by 5 bases and J by 5 bases, leaving 19 bases between them. The length of the CDR3 is 15 residues. Germline CDR1 reads SGHAT; CDR2 reads FQNNGV. The CDR3 nucleotides are TGTGCCAGCAGCCCAAGGCGCGGGGCCGGAGACGAGCAGTACTTC. Its protein product is CASSPRRGAGDEQYF.